Listed below are T cell receptor beta chains from one sample, sequenced in a study of T cells in Graves' hyperthyroidism and ophthalmopathy. TCRdb processed the multiplex PCR reads anew with MiXCR; each CDR3 protein has one entry. The repertoire includes around 440,000 distinct CDR3 sequences, less than 20% of them detected once, and roughly 7.4% sits in the top ten. The sample consisted of blood. The receptors stem from a woman younger than 35 with Graves' hyperthyroidism. The CDR3 runs from the conserved cysteine through the conserved F or W. D genes are given only for firm matches.

>NA|TRBV18|TRBJ2-1
CASSPQDSYNEQFF
>TRBD1|TRBV12-3/TRBV12-4|TRBJ2-7
CASRAGGPSYEQYF
>TRBD1|TRBV6-1|TRBJ2-7
CASSESVPGTGGYEQYF
>TRBD1|TRBV12-3/TRBV12-4|TRBJ2-7
CASSFRGAGGSYEQYF
>NA|TRBV11-3|TRBJ1-6
CASSLQGSGSPLHF
>NA|TRBV20-1|TRBJ1-6
CSAIPGGGISYNSPLHF
>NA|TRBV20-1|TRBJ2-5
CSARDQMTGGAGKTQYF
>NA|TRBV20-1|TRBJ2-7
CSAFPHVDGTYEQYF
>TRBD2|TRBV3-1|TRBJ2-6
CASSPAGAGGPMSGANVLTF
>NA|TRBV11-2|TRBJ2-1
CASSALDGDYNEQFF
>NA|TRBV5-1|TRBJ2-3
CASSPGAVLPSTDTQYF
>TRBD1|TRBV12-5|TRBJ1-5
CASGLAGTGNNQPQHF
>NA|TRBV30|TRBJ1-1
CAWSGPGPGGGENEAFF
>NA|TRBV2|TRBJ2-5
CASQAFETQYF
>TRBD1|TRBV6-1|TRBJ2-7
CASGTGREQYF
>TRBD1|TRBV7-2|TRBJ1-2
CASSNRGNYGYTF
>TRBD2|TRBV12-3/TRBV12-4|TRBJ2-3
CASSRLAGGLSSTDTQYF
>TRBD1|TRBV19|TRBJ2-5
CASSIGPGQGAQGETQYF
>TRBD1|TRBV20-1|TRBJ2-7
CSARDQTGGASEQYF
>TRBD2|TRBV12-5|TRBJ2-1
CASGFDGAGGQFF
>NA|TRBV30|TRBJ2-6
CAWSVLRVSGANVLTF
>TRBD1|TRBV9|TRBJ1-6
CASSLTQGGSVLHF
>NA|TRBV28|TRBJ1-5
CASSLVGGGINQPQHF
>TRBD1|TRBV3-1|TRBJ1-2
CASSHPGTALYGYTF
>TRBD2|TRBV10-3|TRBJ2-5
CAIGRGGVEETQYF
>TRBD2|TRBV10-3|TRBJ2-7
CATAATTSGSNEQYF
>TRBD2|TRBV2|TRBJ2-3
CASSSGLAGARVTDTQYF
>TRBD2|TRBV28|TRBJ2-2
CASSGLAGHTGELFF
>NA|TRBV28|TRBJ2-7
CASSFRNSYEQYF
>NA|TRBV9|TRBJ1-3
CASSGDDFSGNTIYF
>NA|TRBV6-4|TRBJ2-7
CASNPRGDPREQYF
>NA|TRBV12-3/TRBV12-4|TRBJ2-1
CASRPSPAYNEQFF
>TRBD1|TRBV6-2/TRBV6-3|TRBJ2-1
CASSYLAGTGWYEQFF
>TRBD1|TRBV9|TRBJ2-3
CASSVYLQGADTQYF
>TRBD2|TRBV4-1|TRBJ2-3
CASSQDEQREGQGDTQYF
>NA|TRBV15|TRBJ2-2
CATSRTLTGLSGELFF
>TRBD1|TRBV4-1|TRBJ2-3
CASSDRGARTDTQYF
>NA|TRBV20-1|TRBJ1-4
CSAITFEKLFF
>NA|TRBV10-1|TRBJ2-1
CASSDPSVIGNEQFF
>NA|TRBV5-1|TRBJ2-7
CASSLEDEQYF
>TRBD1|TRBV20-1|TRBJ1-4
CSAPTRTGNEKLFF
>NA|TRBV2|TRBJ1-1
CATVRTAMNTEAFF
>NA|TRBV6-1|TRBJ2-1
CASSQDRSSYNEQFF
>TRBD2|TRBV27|TRBJ2-3
CASSREVADTQYF